The rows below give T cell receptor beta chains drawn from one sample of a study of blood T cell repertoires in COVID-19. Assay used: immunoSEQ multiplex PCR; TCRdb lists only in-frame clones, some missing. The sample consists of under 300,000 clones, about 85% of them appearing once. The source material was peripheral blood. These receptor sequences come from a human donor in a cohort sampled during active COVID-19. Both conserved end residues are part of each CDR3. D genes are given only for firm matches. Clone sizes are given selectively: once, few, many, or a class where the clone is expanded.

CDR3aa: CASSLGSGTYNEQFF
CDR3nt: TGTGCCAGCAGCCTAGGAAGCGGGACGTACAATGAGCAGTTCTTC
j_gene: TRBJ2-1
v_gene: TRBV7-9
d_gene: TRBD2
abundance: -

CDR3aa: CASSLEPPGAHLADRRTDTQYF
CDR3nt: TGTGCCAGTAGCCTTGAACCTCCGGGAGCCCATCTAGCGGACCGACGCACAGATACGCAGTATTTT
j_gene: TRBJ2-3
v_gene: TRBV19
d_gene: TRBD2
abundance: -

CDR3aa: CASSGQRNEKLFF
CDR3nt: TGTGCCAGTAGTGGACAGCGAAATGAAAAACTGTTTTTT
j_gene: TRBJ1-4
v_gene: TRBV19
d_gene: -
abundance: -

CDR3aa: CASSSDSRPVYEQYF
CDR3nt: TGTGCCAGCAGCTCGGACAGCCGACCGGTCTACGAGCAGTACTTC
j_gene: TRBJ2-7
v_gene: TRBV7-2
d_gene: -
abundance: once

CDR3aa: CASLDIYNEQFF
CDR3nt: TGTGCCAGCTTGGACATCTACAATGAGCAGTTCTTC
j_gene: TRBJ2-1
v_gene: TRBV3-1/TRBV3-2
d_gene: -
abundance: -

CDR3aa: CASSEFTSGIGEQYF
CDR3nt: TGTGCCAGCAGTGAGTTTACTAGCGGGATTGGAGAGCAGTACTTC
j_gene: TRBJ2-7
v_gene: TRBV2
d_gene: TRBD2
abundance: -

CDR3aa: CASSPTGTGQNNEQFF
CDR3nt: TGTGCCAGCAGCCCCACCGGGACAGGGCAGAACAATGAGCAGTTCTTC
j_gene: TRBJ2-1
v_gene: TRBV28
d_gene: TRBD1
abundance: -

CDR3aa: CASSGSPDRIQETQYF
CDR3nt: TGTGCCAGCAGTGGTTCCCCGGACAGGATACAGGAGACCCAGTACTTC
j_gene: TRBJ2-5
v_gene: TRBV6-1
d_gene: TRBD1
abundance: -

CDR3aa: CASSRYVGSNQPQHF
CDR3nt: TGTGCCAGCTCTCGCTATGTGGGCTCCAATCAGCCCCAGCATTTT
j_gene: TRBJ1-5
v_gene: TRBV28
d_gene: -
abundance: -

CDR3aa: CASRLGLAGSEQFF
CDR3nt: TGTGCCAGCCGTTTGGGACTAGCGGGAAGCGAGCAGTTCTTC
j_gene: TRBJ2-1
v_gene: TRBV7-2
d_gene: TRBD2
abundance: -

CDR3aa: CASSPTTHFNEQFF
CDR3nt: TGTGCCAGCAGCCCCACGACTCATTTCAATGAGCAGTTCTTC
j_gene: TRBJ2-1
v_gene: TRBV7-2
d_gene: -
abundance: -

CDR3aa: CASSSSPGANQPQHF
CDR3nt: TGTGCCAGTAGCTCCTCCCCAGGTGCCAATCAGCCCCAGCATTTT
j_gene: TRBJ1-5
v_gene: TRBV19
d_gene: -
abundance: -

CDR3aa: CASSEPRGLTYEQYF
CDR3nt: TGTGCCAGCAGTGAACCCAGGGGGCTAACCTACGAGCAGTACTTC
j_gene: TRBJ2-7
v_gene: TRBV6-4
d_gene: TRBD1
abundance: -